These 18 T cell receptor beta chains came from one sample sequenced in a study of blood T cell repertoires in COVID-19. TCRdb's table, derived via immunoSEQ multiplex PCR, lists solely in-frame clones and lacks some. This sample carries a few hundred thousand clones, around 81% of them seen once, and the ten largest clones take about 3.4%. The sequencing sample was made of PBMCs or T cells enriched from blood (not recorded which). These receptors all stem from a man aged 50 or older who had recovered from COVID-19.

This clone was counted many times. The V gene is TRBV5-8, the J gene TRBJ2-7; TRBD1 might be the D (6 bases). Germline CDR1 SGHTS, CDR2 YDEGEE. Trimming shortened V by 3 bases and J by 5 bases, and 24 bases separated the two germline ends. This CDR3 has 17 residues. CDR3 bases: TGTGCCAGCAGCTCTCTTTTTTCGAGACAGGATGCCCACGAGCAGTACTTC. Amino acids: CASSSLFSRQDAHEQYF.

The chain couples TRBV5-8 to TRBJ1-3, with D maybe TRBD1 (6 bases). The germline gives CDR1 SGHTS, CDR2 YDEGEE. CDR3 length: 14 residues. Between the trimmed V and J ends, which lost 4 bases and 9 bases, there was a span of 17 bases. The CDR3 sequence: CASSRDRSRVTIYF. The CDR3 DNA sequence: TGTGCCAGCAGCCGAGACAGGAGCCGGGTCACCATATATTTT.

The V call is TRBV19, the J call TRBJ2-3, with 7 positions matching TRBD1. Trimming removed 5 bases from V and 4 bases from J; junction bases left unmatched: 6. Germline CDR1 is LNHDA and CDR2 is SQIVND (reference sequence). The CDR3 loop spans 14 amino acids. The CDR3 is CASSSGTVSDTQYF. The CDR3 coding sequence is TGTGCCAGTAGTTCAGGGACAGTATCAGATACGCAGTATTTT.

Written as DNA, the CDR3 is TGTGCCAGCAGGCCGACAGGGGGAAAAGGCTACACCTTC. It translates to CASRPTGGKGYTF. V is TRBV6-4 and J is TRBJ1-2, with 9 bases lining up with TRBD1. This CDR3 spans 13 amino acids. Germline values: CDR1 MRHNA, CDR2 SNTAGT. V gave up 6 bases and J gave up 8 bases; unmatched junction bases: 7.

The chain joins TRBV6-5 to TRBJ2-7; D is unclear. CDR1 is MNHEY, CDR2 SVGAGI, per germline. Trimming stripped 8 bases from V and 7 bases from J, with 12 bases between. The CDR3 is 11 amino acids. In DNA form, the CDR3 reads TGTGCCAGCGTCGAGGTCGGGGAGCAGTACTTC. Protein sequence: CASVEVGEQYF.

The chain has TRBV19 and TRBJ2-7, with D perhaps TRBD1 (6 bases). This CDR3 region has 12 residues. The ends were cut back, 10 bases at V and 3 bases at J, with 13 bases in the middle. The germline CDR1 and CDR2 sequences are LNHDA and SQIVND (reference sequence). In nucleotides, the CDR3 is TGTGCCACTCAGGGGTACTACTACGAGCAGTACTTC. Residues: CATQGYYYEQYF.

This clone came up once. V gene TRBV5-1 combines with J gene TRBJ2-3; 8 bases fit TRBD2. Germline V gene data show CDR1 as SGHRS and CDR2 as YFSETQ. J lost 0 bases, V lost 2 bases, and 8 bases had no gene match. The CDR3 is 17 residues long. Written as DNA, the CDR3 is TGCGCCAGCAGCTTCCCACGGGGGGGGCCTAGCACAGATACGCAGTATTTT. It is translated as CASSFPRGGPSTDTQYF. Combining the CDR3 with reference TRBV5-1 and TRBJ2-3 gives the whole variable domain KAGVTQTPRYLIKTRGQQVTLSCSPISGHRSVSWYQQTPGQGLQFLFEYFSETQRNKGNFPGRFSGRQFSNSRSEMNVSTLELGDSALYLCASSFPRGGPSTDTQYFGPGTRLTVL.

This rearrangement joins TRBV9 to TRBJ2-3; 9 nucleotides agree with TRBD2. This CDR3 comprises 17 residues. V shed 0 bases and J 2 bases; nucleotides not matched to a gene: 7. Germline values: CDR1 SGDLS, CDR2 YYNGEE. The CDR3 loop reads CASSVEWSGGNTDTQYF. The CDR3 DNA sequence: TGTGCCAGCAGCGTAGAATGGAGCGGGGGGAACACAGATACGCAGTATTTT.

This clone appeared a few times. V is TRBV7-3 and J is TRBJ1-1; the D is unclear. Trimming cost V 2 bases and J 1 base, with 8 bases left between them. CDR3 length: 14 residues. The germline gives CDR1 SGHTA, CDR2 FQGTGA. CDR3 amino acids: CASSLGAANTEAFF. DNA for the CDR3: TGTGCCAGCAGCTTAGGAGCGGCGAACACTGAAGCTTTCTTT. The variable domain in full, with the rest retrieved from reference TRBV7-3 and TRBJ1-1, is GAGVSQTPSNKVTEKGKYVELRCDPISGHTALYWYRQSLGQGPEFLIYFQGTGAADDSGLPNDRFFAVRPEGSVSTLKIQRTERGDSAVYLCASSLGAANTEAFFGQGTRLTVV.

The chain carries TRBV11-3 and TRBJ1-4, with 8 bases that match TRBD1. Unmatched junction bases numbered 6, after V lost 5 bases and J lost 7 bases. The CDR3 covers 14 residues. Germline values: CDR1 SGHNT, CDR2 YENEEA. The CDR3 nucleotides are TGTGCCAGCAGCCTGACAGGGGTGGGTGAAAAACTGTTTTTT. This translates into CASSLTGVGEKLFF.

This clone was counted once. The V call is TRBV27, the J call TRBJ2-7, with 11 bases that match TRBD2. V shed 3 bases, J shed 7 bases, and the junction held 2 bases outside the gene matches. Germline V gene data show CDR1 as MNHEY and CDR2 as SMNVEV (reference sequence). The CDR3 runs 13 residues. The CDR3 coding sequence is TGTGCCAGCAGTTTCCGGACTAGCGGGGAGCAGTACTTC. Amino acid sequence: CASSFRTSGEQYF.

The rearrangement joins TRBV20-1 to TRBJ1-4, with D possibly matching TRBD1 (5 bases). This CDR3 spans 11 amino acids. CDR1 DFQATT and CDR2 SNEGSKA come from the germline V gene (reference sequence). CDR3 residues: CGIRGGEKLFF. Here the CDR3 DNA reads TGCGGCATTAGGGGCGGTGAAAAACTGTTTTTT.

The gene calls are TRBV7-8 and TRBJ1-1, with a possible D match to TRBD1 (5 bases). This CDR3 has 13 residues. Looked up from germline, CDR1 is SGHVS and CDR2 is FQNEAQ. Deletions cut 0 bases from V and 7 bases from J, with 9 bases between. In nucleotides, the CDR3 is TGTGCCAGCAGCTTAGCCTGGAGGGGTGAAGCTTTCTTT. Translating it yields CASSLAWRGEAFF.

V gene TRBV7-9 combines with J gene TRBJ1-5; D is possibly TRBD1 (5 bases). CDR3 length: 15 residues. Germline loops: CDR1 SEHNR, CDR2 FQNEAQ (reference sequence). The V end lost 5 bases, the J end lost 1 base, and 12 bases lay between the germline ends. CDR3 bases: TGTGCCAGCAGCCCAGGGTTGGGAAGCAATCAGCCCCAGCATTTT. Translation gives CASSPGLGSNQPQHF.

J is TRBJ1-5 and V is TRBV2; D gene uncertain. This CDR3 comprises 12 residues. V lost 7 bases and J lost 9, with 13 bases in between. In germline, CDR1 is SNHLY, CDR2 FYNNEI. CDR3 in DNA: TGTGCCAGCACTGGACCGCGGGGGCCCCAGCATTTT. Translating it yields CASTGPRGPQHF.

This clone was detected only a few times. The rearrangement joins TRBV11-3 to TRBJ2-2; 14 nucleotides match TRBD2. CDR3 length: 18 amino acids. The V segment lost 4 bases and the J segment 7 bases; nucleotides outside the gene matches: 11. The germline CDR1 and CDR2 sequences are SGHNT and YENEEA. CDR3 protein: CASSSGLAGDAWGGELFF. CDR3 DNA: TGTGCCAGCAGCTCGGGACTAGCGGGAGACGCGTGGGGCGGGGAGCTGTTTTTT.

This chain uses TRBV9 with TRBJ2-2, with TRBD2 identical over 8 bases. Germline CDR1 reads SGDLS; CDR2 reads YYNGEE. The ends lost 3 bases at V and 4 bases at J; junction bases unmatched: 8. This CDR3 contains 16 residues. CDR3 sequence: CASSDPRGGSTGELFF. The CDR3, as DNA: TGTGCCAGCAGCGATCCTCGGGGGGGGAGCACCGGGGAGCTGTTTTTT.

This chain uses TRBV5-6 with TRBJ1-2; D remains unclear. There are 13 residues in the CDR3. V lost 1 base and J 0 bases, leaving 4 bases between the germline ends. Germline CDR1 SGHDT, CDR2 YYEEEE. The CDR3 DNA reads as TGTGCCAGCAGCTTGCCCACTAACTATGGCTACACCTTC. Amino acid sequence: CASSLPTNYGYTF.